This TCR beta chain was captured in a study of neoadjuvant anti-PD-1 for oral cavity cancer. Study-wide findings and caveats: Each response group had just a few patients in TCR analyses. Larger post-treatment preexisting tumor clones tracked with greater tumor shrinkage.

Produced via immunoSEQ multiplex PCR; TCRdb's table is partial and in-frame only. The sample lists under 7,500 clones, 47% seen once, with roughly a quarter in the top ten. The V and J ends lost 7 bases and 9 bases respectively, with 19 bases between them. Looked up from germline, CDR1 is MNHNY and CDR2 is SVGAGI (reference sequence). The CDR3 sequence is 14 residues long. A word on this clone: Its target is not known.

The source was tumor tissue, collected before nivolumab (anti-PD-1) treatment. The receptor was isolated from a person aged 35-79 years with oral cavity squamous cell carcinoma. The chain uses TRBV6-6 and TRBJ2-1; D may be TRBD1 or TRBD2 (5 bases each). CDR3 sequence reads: CASTRGSPTSEQFF. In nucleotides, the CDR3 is TGTGCCAGCACCCGGGGCAGCCCTACAAGTGAGCAGTTCTTC.